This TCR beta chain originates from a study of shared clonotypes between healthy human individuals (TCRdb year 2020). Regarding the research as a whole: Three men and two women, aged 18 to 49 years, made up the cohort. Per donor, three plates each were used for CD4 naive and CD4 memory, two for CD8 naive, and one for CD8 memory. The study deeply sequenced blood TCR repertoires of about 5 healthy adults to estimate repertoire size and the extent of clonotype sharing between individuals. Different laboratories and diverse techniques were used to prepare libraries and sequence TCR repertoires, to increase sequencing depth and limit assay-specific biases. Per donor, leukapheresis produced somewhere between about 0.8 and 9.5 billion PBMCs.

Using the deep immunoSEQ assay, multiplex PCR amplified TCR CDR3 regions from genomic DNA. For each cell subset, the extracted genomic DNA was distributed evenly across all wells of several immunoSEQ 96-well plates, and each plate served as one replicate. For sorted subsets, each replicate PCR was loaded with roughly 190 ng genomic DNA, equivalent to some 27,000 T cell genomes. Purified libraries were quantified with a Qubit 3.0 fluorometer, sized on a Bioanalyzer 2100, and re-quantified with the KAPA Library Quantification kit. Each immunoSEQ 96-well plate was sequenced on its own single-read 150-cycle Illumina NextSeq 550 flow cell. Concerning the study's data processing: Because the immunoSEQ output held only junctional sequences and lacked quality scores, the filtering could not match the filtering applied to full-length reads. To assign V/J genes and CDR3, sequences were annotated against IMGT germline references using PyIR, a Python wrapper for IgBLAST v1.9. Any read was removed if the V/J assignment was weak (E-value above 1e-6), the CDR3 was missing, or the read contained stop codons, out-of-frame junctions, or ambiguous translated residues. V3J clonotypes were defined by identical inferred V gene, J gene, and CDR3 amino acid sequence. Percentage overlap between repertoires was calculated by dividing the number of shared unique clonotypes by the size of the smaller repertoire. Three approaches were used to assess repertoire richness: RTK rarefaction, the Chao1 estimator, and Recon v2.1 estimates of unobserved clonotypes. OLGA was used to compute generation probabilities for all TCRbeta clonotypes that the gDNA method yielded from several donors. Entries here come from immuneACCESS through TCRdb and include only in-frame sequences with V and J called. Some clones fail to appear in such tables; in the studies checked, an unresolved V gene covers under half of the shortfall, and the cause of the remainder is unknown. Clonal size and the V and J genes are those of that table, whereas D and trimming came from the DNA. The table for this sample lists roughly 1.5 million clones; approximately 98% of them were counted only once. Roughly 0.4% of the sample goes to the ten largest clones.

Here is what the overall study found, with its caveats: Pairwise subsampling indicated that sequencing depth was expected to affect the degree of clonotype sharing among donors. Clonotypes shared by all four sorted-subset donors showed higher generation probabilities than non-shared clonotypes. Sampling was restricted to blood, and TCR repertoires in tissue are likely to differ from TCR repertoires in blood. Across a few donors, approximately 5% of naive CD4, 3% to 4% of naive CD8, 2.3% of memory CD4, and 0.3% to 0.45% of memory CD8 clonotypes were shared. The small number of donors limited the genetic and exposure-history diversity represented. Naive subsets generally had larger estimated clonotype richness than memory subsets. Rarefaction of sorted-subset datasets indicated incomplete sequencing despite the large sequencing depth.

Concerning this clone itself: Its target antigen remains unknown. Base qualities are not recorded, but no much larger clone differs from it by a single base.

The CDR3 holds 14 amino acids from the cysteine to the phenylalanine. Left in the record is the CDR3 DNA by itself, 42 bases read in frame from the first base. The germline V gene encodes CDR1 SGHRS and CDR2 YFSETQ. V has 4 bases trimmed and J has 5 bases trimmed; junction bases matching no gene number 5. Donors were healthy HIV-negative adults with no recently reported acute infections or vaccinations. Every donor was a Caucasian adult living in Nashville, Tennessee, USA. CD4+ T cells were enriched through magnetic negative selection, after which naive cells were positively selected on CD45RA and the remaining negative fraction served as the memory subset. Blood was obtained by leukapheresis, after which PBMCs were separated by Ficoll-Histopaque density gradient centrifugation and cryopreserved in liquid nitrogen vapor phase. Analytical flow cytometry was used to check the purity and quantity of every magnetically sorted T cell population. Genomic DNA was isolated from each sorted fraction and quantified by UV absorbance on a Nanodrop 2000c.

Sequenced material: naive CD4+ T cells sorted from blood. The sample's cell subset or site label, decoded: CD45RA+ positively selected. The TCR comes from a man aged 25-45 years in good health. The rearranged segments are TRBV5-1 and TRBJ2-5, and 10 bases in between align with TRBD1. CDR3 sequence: CASSAGQGKETQYF. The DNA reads TGCGCCAGCAGCGCGGGACAGGGGAAGGAGACCCAGTACTTC.